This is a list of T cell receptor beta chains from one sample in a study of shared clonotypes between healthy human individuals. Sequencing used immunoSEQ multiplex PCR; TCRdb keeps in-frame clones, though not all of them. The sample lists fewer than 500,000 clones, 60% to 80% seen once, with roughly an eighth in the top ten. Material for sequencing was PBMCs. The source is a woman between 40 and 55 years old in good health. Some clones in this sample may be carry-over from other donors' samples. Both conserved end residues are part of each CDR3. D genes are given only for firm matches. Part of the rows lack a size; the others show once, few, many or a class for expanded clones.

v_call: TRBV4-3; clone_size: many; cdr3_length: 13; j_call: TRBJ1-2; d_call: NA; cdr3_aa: CASSPRRESGYTF; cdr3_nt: TGCGCCAGCAGTCCCCGTAGGGAGTCTGGCTACACCTTC
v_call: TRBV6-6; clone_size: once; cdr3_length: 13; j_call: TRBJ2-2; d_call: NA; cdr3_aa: CASSFLDPGELFF; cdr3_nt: TGTGCCAGCAGTTTCTTAGACCCCGGGGAGCTGTTTTTT
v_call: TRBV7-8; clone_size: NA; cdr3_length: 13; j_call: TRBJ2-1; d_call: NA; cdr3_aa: CASSYSAYNEQFF; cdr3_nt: TGTGCCAGCAGCTACTCAGCCTACAATGAGCAGTTCTTC
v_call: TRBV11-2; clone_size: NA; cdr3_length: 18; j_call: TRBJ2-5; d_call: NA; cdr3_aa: CASSSQRRPNRFQETQYF; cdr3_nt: TGTGCCAGCAGCTCCCAGCGGCGGCCCAATAGATTCCAAGAGACCCAGTACTTC
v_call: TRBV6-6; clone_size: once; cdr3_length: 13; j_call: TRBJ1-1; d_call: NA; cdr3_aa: CASSYSGATEAFF; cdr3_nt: TGTGCCAGCAGTTACTCGGGGGCCACTGAAGCTTTCTTT
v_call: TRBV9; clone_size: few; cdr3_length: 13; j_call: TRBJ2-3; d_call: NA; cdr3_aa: CASSAIVTDTQYF; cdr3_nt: TGTGCCAGCAGCGCCATTGTAACAGATACGCAGTATTTT
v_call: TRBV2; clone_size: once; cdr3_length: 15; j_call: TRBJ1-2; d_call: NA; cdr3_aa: CASSEEGKGGYGYTF; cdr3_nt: TGTGCCAGCAGTGAGGAGGGAAAGGGTGGCTATGGCTACACCTTC
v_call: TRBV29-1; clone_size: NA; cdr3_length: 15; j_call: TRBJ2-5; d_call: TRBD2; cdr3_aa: CSTGLSGSYGETQYF; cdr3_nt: TGCAGCACAGGCCTTAGCGGGAGTTACGGAGAGACCCAGTACTTC
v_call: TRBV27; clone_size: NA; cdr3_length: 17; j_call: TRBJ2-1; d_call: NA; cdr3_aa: CASRWRWGSSSYNEQFF; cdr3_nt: TGTGCCAGCAGGTGGAGGTGGGGCTCGAGCTCCTACAATGAGCAGTTCTTC
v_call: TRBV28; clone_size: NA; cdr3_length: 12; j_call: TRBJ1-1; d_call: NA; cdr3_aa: CASSPVRTEAFF; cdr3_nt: TGTGCCAGCAGTCCGGTAAGGACTGAAGCTTTCTTT
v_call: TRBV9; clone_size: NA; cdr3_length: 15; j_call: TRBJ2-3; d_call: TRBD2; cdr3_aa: CASTLAAYSTDTQYF; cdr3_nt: TGTGCCAGCACCCTAGCGGCCTATAGCACAGATACGCAGTATTTT
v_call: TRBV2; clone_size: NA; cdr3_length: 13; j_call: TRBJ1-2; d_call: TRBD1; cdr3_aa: CASNPTGEYGYTF; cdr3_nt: TGTGCCAGCAACCCAACAGGGGAATATGGCTACACCTTC
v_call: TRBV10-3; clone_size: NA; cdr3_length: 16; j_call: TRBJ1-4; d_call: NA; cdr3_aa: CAISESRVGTNEKLFF; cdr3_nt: TGTGCCATCAGTGAGTCCAGGGTAGGCACTAATGAAAAACTGTTTTTT
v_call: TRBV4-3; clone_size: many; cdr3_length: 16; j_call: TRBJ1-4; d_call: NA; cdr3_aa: CASSQDPPGSNEKLFF; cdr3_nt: TGCGCCAGCAGCCAAGATCCCCCGGGATCTAATGAAAAACTGTTTTTT
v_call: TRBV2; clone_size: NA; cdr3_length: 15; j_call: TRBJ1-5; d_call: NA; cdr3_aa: CASSMTGYGNQPQHF; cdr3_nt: TGTGCCAGCAGTATGACAGGCTATGGAAATCAGCCCCAGCATTTT
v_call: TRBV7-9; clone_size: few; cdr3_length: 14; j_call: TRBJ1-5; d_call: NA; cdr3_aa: CASSLGGIPSPQHF; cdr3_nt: TGTGCCAGCAGCTTAGGGGGAATACCCTCGCCCCAGCATTTT
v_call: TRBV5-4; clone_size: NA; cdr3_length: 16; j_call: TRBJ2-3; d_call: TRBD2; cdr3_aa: CASSPASGRSTDTQYF; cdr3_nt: TGTGCCAGCAGTCCAGCTAGCGGGAGGAGCACAGATACGCAGTATTTT
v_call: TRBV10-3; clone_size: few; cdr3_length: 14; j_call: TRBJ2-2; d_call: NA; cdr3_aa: CAIKGRAETGELFF; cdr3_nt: TGTGCCATCAAGGGAAGGGCGGAAACCGGGGAGCTGTTTTTT
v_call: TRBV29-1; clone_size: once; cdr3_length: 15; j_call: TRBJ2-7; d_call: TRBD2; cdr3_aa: CSVEDERGSGYEQYF; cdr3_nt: TGCAGCGTTGAAGATGAGCGGGGCTCGGGCTACGAGCAGTACTTC